A selection of T cell receptor beta chains follows, all from one sample in a study of T cells in Graves' hyperthyroidism and ophthalmopathy. TCRdb passed the multiplex PCR reads through MiXCR, listing each CDR3 protein once. The sample shows a few hundred thousand distinct CDR3 sequences, roughly 15% of them seen only once. Sample: blood. The origin of the receptors is a woman aged 40 to 50 with Graves' ophthalmopathy. Both conserved end residues are part of each CDR3. A D gene is named only where the DNA matches it firmly. Clone size is shown for a subset of rows, as once, few, many or a class of expanded clone.

v_call,j_call,d_call,clone_size,cdr3_nt,cdr3_aa
TRBV2,TRBJ1-6,TRBD1,few,TGTGCCAGCAGTGACACCACAGGGGTCTCACCCCTCCACTTT,CASSDTTGVSPLHF
TRBV30,TRBJ2-7,.,few,TGTGCCTGGAATTCGCAGGGAGTATACGAGCAGTACTTC,CAWNSQGVYEQYF
TRBV28,TRBJ2-2,.,.,TGTGCCAGCAGTTTTAGCGGTAGCACCGGGGAGCTGTTTTTT,CASSFSGSTGELFF
TRBV27,TRBJ2-3,.,.,TGTGCCAGCAGTCCTTTGTTGGTGGCGGGGCGCTACACAGATACGCAGTATTTT,CASSPLLVAGRYTDTQYF
TRBV28,TRBJ2-7,TRBD2,many,TGTGCCAGCAGTGAGCGACTAGCGGGAAACTACGAGCAGTACTTC,CASSERLAGNYEQYF
TRBV30,TRBJ2-2,.,few,TGTGCCTGGAGGGTCTCCAGTACCACCGGGGAGCTGTTTTTT,CAWRVSSTTGELFF
TRBV7-8,TRBJ1-1,.,few,TGTGCCAGCGGCTTATTGGAAGACACTGAAGCTTTCTTT,CASGLLEDTEAFF
TRBV7-2,TRBJ2-1,TRBD2,many,TGTGCCAGCAGCTTAGCGCTAGCGGGGGGATACAATGAGCAGTTCTTC,CASSLALAGGYNEQFF
TRBV20-1,TRBJ2-1,TRBD2,many,TGCAGTGCTAGTTGGGTGGTAGCGGGAGGGAATGAGCAGTTCTTC,CSASWVVAGGNEQFF
TRBV3-1,TRBJ2-3,TRBD2,many,TGTGCCAGCAGCCAAGAAGCGGGAGGGCCGGGCACAGATACGCAGTATTTT,CASSQEAGGPGTDTQYF
TRBV7-2,TRBJ2-7,TRBD2,.,TGTGCCAGCAGCTTAGGGCGGGGGGCACACGAGCAGTACTTC,CASSLGRGAHEQYF
TRBV29-1,TRBJ2-1,TRBD2,.,TGCAGCGCCAAGACTAGCGGGGTATACAATGAGCAGTTCTTC,CSAKTSGVYNEQFF
TRBV7-2,TRBJ2-1,TRBD2,many,TGTGCCAGCAGCTCCCTTCGGACTAGCGGATACTACAATGAGCAGTTCTTC,CASSSLRTSGYYNEQFF
TRBV12-3/TRBV12-4,TRBJ2-1,.,few,TGTGCCAGCAGGGGACGAAGTGGCGATGAGCAGTTCTTC,CASRGRSGDEQFF
TRBV6-1,TRBJ2-7,.,few,TGTGCCAGCAGAGAGACAGCCTCCTACGAGCAGTACTTC,CASRETASYEQYF
TRBV11-2,TRBJ2-6,TRBD1,many,TGTGCCAGCAGCTTAGTGGGACAGGGAATTCCACGTGGGGCCAACGTCCTGACTTTC,CASSLVGQGIPRGANVLTF
TRBV28,TRBJ1-1,.,.,TGTGCCAGCACCTATCTCCAGGGGCGGGACACTGAAGCTTTCTTT,CASTYLQGRDTEAFF
TRBV5-1,TRBJ1-5,.,.,TGCGCCAGCAGCTGCGGCGCAAGGCGGCCCCAGCATTTT,CASSCGARRPQHF
TRBV6-1,TRBJ2-1,TRBD2,.,TGTGCCAGCAGTTCGGGACTAGCGGGTGGGAAGCAGTTCTTC,CASSSGLAGGKQFF
TRBV12-3/TRBV12-4,TRBJ1-2,.,many,TGTGCCAGCAGTTCTGATCATGGCTACACCTTC,CASSSDHGYTF
TRBV5-1,TRBJ1-2,.,many,TGCGCCAGCAGCTCGGGGGACGCCTCAGGGGTAGAGGGCTACACCTTC,CASSSGDASGVEGYTF
TRBV12-3/TRBV12-4,TRBJ2-7,.,many,TGTGCCAGCAGTTTCCTGGGATCCTACGAGCAGTACTTC,CASSFLGSYEQYF
TRBV25-1,TRBJ1-3,.,few,TGTGCCAGCAGTGAAATCACAGGGAGAGGAAACACCATATATTTT,CASSEITGRGNTIYF
TRBV5-1,TRBJ2-7,.,many,TGCGCCAGCAGCTCAACGCCTTGGACGGACGCAAACGAGCAGTACTTC,CASSSTPWTDANEQYF
TRBV28,TRBJ1-2,.,many,TGTGCCAGCAGTTTAACAGCAGGGAGCTCTGGCTACACCTTC,CASSLTAGSSGYTF
TRBV2,TRBJ1-2,TRBD1,many,TGTGCCGGGACAGGGGGCGAGGGCTACACCTTC,CAGTGGEGYTF
TRBV20-1,TRBJ1-3,.,few,TGCAGTGCTAAACAGCCAAACTCTGGAAACACCATATATTTT,CSAKQPNSGNTIYF
TRBV7-2,TRBJ2-1,TRBD1,.,TGTGCCAGCAGCCTCCAGGGGGCCCTAACCTACAATGAGCAGTTCTTC,CASSLQGALTYNEQFF
TRBV15,TRBJ2-7,.,.,TGTGCCACCAGCAGAGGTACGGCTAGCTTCTACGAGCAGTACTTC,CATSRGTASFYEQYF